This T cell receptor (beta chain) was recovered during a study of blood T cell repertoires in COVID-19. Study-wide context: Researchers got acute and convalescent COVID-19 samples from the United States, Italy and Spain.

The age range of participants was about 18 to 89 years, with residence in roughly 25 US areas. Cohort placement rested on clinical history that participants reported themselves. Recovered status applied to Cohort 3 donors who had two consecutive negative PCRs. It also applied to those with clearance or with symptom resolution. This CDR3 has 16 residues. V was pared by 1 base and J by 6 bases, with 16 bases between. Germline lookup yields CDR1 SGHTA and CDR2 FQGNSA. Data came from immunoSEQ multiplex PCR; TCRdb stores just in-frame clones and leaves some out. The table has more than 300,000 clones, around nine tenths seen once; the top ten hold roughly 1.2%.

The receptor was derived from a woman younger than 35 who had recovered from COVID-19. Sequencing input: PBMCs or T cells enriched from blood (not recorded which). This chain joins TRBV7-2 and TRBJ2-1; D not resolved. The CDR3 sequence is CASSLEPTVRGNEQFF. CDR3 coding DNA: TGTGCCAGCAGCTTAGAACCAACGGTTAGAGGCAATGAGCAGTTCTTC.